The clone carrying this T cell receptor beta chain was seen more than once but under ten times. Its antigen remains unknown. The ends were cut back, 1 base at V and 3 bases at J, with 6 bases in the middle. Germline values: CDR1 SEHNR, CDR2 FQNEAQ (reference sequence). CDR3 length: 13 residues. This record belongs to a study of T cells in Graves' hyperthyroidism and ophthalmopathy. It was RNA transcripts that yielded the amplified TCR beta CDR3 regions. A first-round RT-PCR of the TCR CDR3 used the HTBI primer set. TCRdb re-called the multiplex PCR reads through MiXCR, storing one row per CDR3 protein. The sample has some 800,000 distinct CDR3 sequences; roughly 37% are singletons. Findings and limits, study-wide: In the analysis, a 13 V-J model separated ophthalmopathy from stable hyperthyroidism. Model predictions of ophthalmopathy came a median roughly 6.7 months before onset.

Fresh peripheral blood, around 9.3 ml, was the source of the PBMCs. This receptor was obtained from a man between 18 and 29 years old with Graves' hyperthyroidism. The rearrangement links TRBV7-9 to TRBJ2-5; D gene uncertain. Sequencing input: blood. The CDR3 nucleotides read TGTGCCAGCAGCTTAGGAATGGAAGAGACCCAGTACTTC. Amino acid sequence: CASSLGMEETQYF.